This T cell receptor beta chain was profiled in a study of T cell responses to AZD1222 COVID-19 vaccine. This clone is a singleton in its sample. As yet, its antigen is unknown. Combined were second doses at about 4 or about 12 weeks. This table comes from immunoSEQ multiplex PCR, and its TCRdb copy is limited to in-frame clones, with some not included. Among tens of thousands of clones listed, 87% were seen once. Study-wide findings and caveats: Donors skewed white British and female; clonal diversity was possibly underestimated. Spike-spanning, vaccine-associated CD4 TCRs were dominant at 160-218 and 743-854. Among spike-specific TCRs, nearly half reportedly target unmutated variant regions.

Germline CDR1 reads LGHNA; CDR2 reads YNFKEQ. Trimming pared 1 base from V and 4 bases from J, leaving 11 bases between. This CDR3 contains 14 residues. This sequence joins TRBV4-2 and TRBJ2-7; possibly TRBD2 for D (6 bases). This TCR was sampled from an adult who received the AZD1222 COVID-19 vaccine. The sample was peripheral blood, taken 28 days after the second AZD1222 dose. CDR3 amino acids: CASSQAGEGYEQYF. CDR3 sequence (DNA): TGTGCCAGCAGCCAAGCGGGAGAGGGATACGAGCAGTACTTC.